This TCR beta chain was sequenced in a study of cytomegalovirus exposure and HLA in healthy donors. Study-level results: Later analysis identified a missense DCLRE1C variant that was linked to TCR beta V- and J-gene trimming. Fewer N-insertions (relative to the 666-donor mean) were reportedly seen in an Asian-associated ancestry cluster in a later analysis.

This clone was seen once. Its antigen is undetermined. PCR involved 60 Vbeta and 13 Jbeta primers. Repertoires were generated with immunoSEQ multiplex PCR, while TCRdb's copy carries only in-frame clones and drops some. The repertoire has around 140,000 clones, 70% to 80% of them found once; the top ten carry roughly 1%. This CDR3 has 15 amino acids. Losses at the gene ends were 4 bases for V and 3 bases for J; bases not matched to a gene: 6. Germline CDR1 reads SGHNT; CDR2 reads YYREEE (reference sequence). Sample: PBMCs. The genes are TRBV5-4 and TRBJ1-2, with 10 nucleotides matching TRBD1. The sequence was collected from a woman aged 55-70 years in good health and CMV-seronegative. CDR3 nucleotide sequence: TGTGCCAGCAGCACCCGACAGGGGGCGGACTATGGCTACACCTTC. This translates into CASSTRQGADYGYTF.